This T cell receptor beta chain is from a study of cytomegalovirus exposure and HLA in healthy donors. CDR3 size: 12 residues. The V and J ends lost 6 bases and 11 bases respectively, with 16 bases between them. Germline V gene sequence: CDR1 LNHDA, CDR2 SQIVND (reference sequence). As for this clone: The antigen is unknown.

The PCR employed 60 Vbeta primers together with 13 Jbeta primers. Data came from immunoSEQ multiplex PCR; TCRdb stores just in-frame clones and leaves some out. The sample records around 150,000 clones, about 72% being singletons. Study results and limitations: Listed as cytomegalovirus-associated were approximately 160 TCR beta chains. Later analysis showed TCR association rates varying by HLA locus, highest for DRB1 and lowest for HLA-C.

The sequenced material came from PBMCs. This receptor was taken from a male donor in good health and CMV-seronegative. The chain has TRBV19 and TRBJ1-1; the D gene is possibly TRBD1 (5 bases). CDR3 bases: TGTGCCAGTAGGTCTTCGGGTTACAGGGCTTTCTTT. Translating it yields CASRSSGYRAFF.